This T cell receptor beta chain is from a study of T-cell reconstitution after alpha-beta-depleted transplantation in children (dated by TCRdb to the mid-2010s). Concerning the study at large: T-cell immune reconstitution after TCRalphabeta/CD19-depleted allogeneic hematopoietic cell transplantation in children was quantitatively tracked in the study by means of TCR repertoire profiling.

Of note for this clonotype: The antigen it binds to is not known. No much larger clone is present one base from it, and per-base qualities are unavailable.

The library was built by means of PCR. Sequencing was carried out with an Illumina HiSeq 2500. To normalize quantification of the TCRbeta repertoire, the TCR libraries were built with molecular barcoding that relied on unique molecular identifiers. The raw public data were reprocessed by TCRdb itself: fastp quality trimming at Q25, MiXCR clonotype calling, in-frame beta chains only. CDR3 protein duplicates are merged, each entry listing the most common genes and DNA. The sample table holds approximately 270,000 distinct CDR3 sequences, of which 9.9% were seen once. The biggest ten clones account for about 9.5% of the sample. The CDR3 contains 17 residues, cysteine and phenylalanine counted. Only CDR3 DNA remains: 51 bases, in frame from the first base. The V end loses 6 bases and the J end loses 3 bases, and a stretch of 20 bases separates them.

The chain is assembled from TRBV12-3 or TRBV12-4 and TRBJ2-2, and the D gene may be TRBD2, 7 bases matching. Here the sequenced sample was PBMCs from the stem cell graft donor, taken from the stem cell graft. The TCR was taken from a human donor who donated a stem cell graft to a child with SCID. At the DNA level, the sequence is TGTGCCAGCAGGACCTGGGGGGGGGGCCAGGACACCGGGGAGCTGTTTTTT. The encoded protein is CASRTWGGGQDTGELFF.